This TCR beta chain was observed in a study of T-cell reconstitution after alpha-beta-depleted transplantation in children. Germline values: CDR1 SQVTM, CDR2 ANQGSEA. Deletions cut 7 bases from V and 6 bases from J, with 19 bases between. There are 14 residues in the CDR3. Unique molecular identifiers were incorporated during preparation of the TCRbeta library. Via MiXCR, TCRdb re-called the PCR reads, giving one row per CDR3 protein. The sample gives around 400,000 distinct CDR3 sequences, 11% of which show up once; 4.5% to 6.5% is in the top ten. The sequence was collected from a human donor who donated a stem cell graft to a child with acute myeloid leukemia. The chain uses TRBV29-1 and TRBJ2-1; D uncertain. The sample consisted of PBMCs from the stem cell graft donor, taken from the stem cell graft. The CDR3 sequence: CSAAGYVLSNEQFF. In nucleotides, the CDR3 is TGCAGCGCCGCCGGGTACGTCTTATCCAATGAGCAGTTCTTC.